Listed below are T cell receptor beta chains from one sample, sequenced in a study of early T cells in non-severe SARS-CoV-2 infection. TCRdb itself ran the 5' RACE reads through MiXCR, one entry per CDR3 protein. There are about 64,000 distinct CDR3 sequences in the sample; 4.9% occur only once, and approximately 4.9% lies in the top ten. Sequencing was performed on whole blood. The receptor set was obtained from an adult who was a healthcare worker with PCR-confirmed SARS-CoV-2 infection or an uninfected control (not recorded which). The CDR3 runs from the conserved cysteine through the conserved F or W. The D gene is left open where the match is weak. Clone size is shown for a subset of rows, as once, few, many or a class of expanded clone.

V gene,J gene,clone size,D gene,CDR3 protein,CDR3 DNA
TRBV30,TRBJ2-7,few,NA,CAWSEGPYEQYF,TGTGCCTGGAGTGAGGGACCCTACGAGCAGTACTTC
TRBV29-1,TRBJ2-1,many,NA,CSVVVFPSYNEQFF,TGCAGCGTTGTGGTGTTCCCTTCCTACAATGAGCAGTTCTTC
TRBV7-2,TRBJ2-7,many,NA,CASSLAQREQYF,TGTGCCAGCAGCTTAGCGCAAAGGGAGCAGTACTTC
TRBV4-2,TRBJ1-2,few,NA,CASSQAAGGLGDYGYTF,TGTGCCAGCAGCCAAGCAGCGGGAGGCCTCGGAGACTATGGCTACACCTTC
TRBV12-5,TRBJ1-2,many,NA,CASASNGYGYTF,TGTGCTAGTGCCTCGAACGGCTATGGCTACACCTTC
TRBV10-3,TRBJ1-2,many,NA,CATSANYGYTF,TGTGCTACCTCCGCCAACTATGGCTACACCTTC
TRBV10-3,TRBJ2-7,few,TRBD2,CAIRGTISYEQYF,TGTGCCATCAGGGGGACTATATCCTACGAGCAGTACTTC
TRBV12-3/TRBV12-4,TRBJ1-2,few,TRBD1,CASSVGQGAPGYTF,TGTGCCAGCAGCGTGGGACAGGGGGCGCCCGGCTACACCTTC
TRBV6-5,TRBJ1-1,many,NA,CASSYRHTVNTEAFF,TGTGCCAGCAGTTACCGTCACACGGTGAACACTGAAGCTTTCTTT
TRBV29-1,TRBJ2-1,many,NA,CSVEIARFSNEQFF,TGCAGCGTTGAAATTGCGCGGTTCTCCAATGAGCAGTTCTTC
TRBV9,TRBJ2-2,many,TRBD2,CASSVGTSGRALNTGELFF,TGTGCCAGCAGCGTTGGAACTAGCGGGAGGGCGTTGAACACCGGGGAGCTGTTTTTT
TRBV7-9,TRBJ2-1,many,NA,CASSFTPTSSSYNEQFF,TGTGCCAGCAGCTTCACCCCAACTAGCTCATCCTACAATGAGCAGTTCTTC
TRBV18,TRBJ2-3,many,NA,CASSPPLQGHNTDTQYF,TGTGCCAGCTCACCCCCCCTACAGGGACACAACACAGATACGCAGTATTTT
TRBV7-8,TRBJ2-7,many,NA,CASSSQGPNWEQYF,TGTGCCAGCAGCTCGCAAGGACCGAACTGGGAGCAGTACTTC
TRBV24-1,TRBJ2-3,many,TRBD1,CATSVGSRTGDTDTQYF,TGTGCCACCAGTGTGGGGAGCCGGACAGGGGACACAGATACGCAGTATTTT
TRBV29-1,TRBJ1-1,NA,NA,CSVESSNRAAEAFF,TGCAGCGTTGAATCTTCTAACAGGGCTGCTGAAGCTTTCTTT